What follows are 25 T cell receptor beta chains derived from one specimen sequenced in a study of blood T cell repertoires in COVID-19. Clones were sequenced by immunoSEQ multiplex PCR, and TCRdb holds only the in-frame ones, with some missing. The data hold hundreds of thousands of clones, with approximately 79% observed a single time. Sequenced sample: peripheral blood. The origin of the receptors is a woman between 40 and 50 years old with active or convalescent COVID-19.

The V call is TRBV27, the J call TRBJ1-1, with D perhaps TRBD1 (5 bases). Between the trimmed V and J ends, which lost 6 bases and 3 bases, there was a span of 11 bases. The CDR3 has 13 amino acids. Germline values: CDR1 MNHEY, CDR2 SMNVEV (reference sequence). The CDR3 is CASRFWGDTEAFF. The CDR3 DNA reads TGTGCCAGCAGGTTTTGGGGGGACACTGAAGCTTTCTTT.

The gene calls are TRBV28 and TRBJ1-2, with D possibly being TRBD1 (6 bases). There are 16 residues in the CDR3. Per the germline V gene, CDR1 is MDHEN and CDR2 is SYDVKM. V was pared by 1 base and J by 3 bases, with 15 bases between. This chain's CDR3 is CASSLLAKGGDYGYTF. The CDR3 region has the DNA TGTGCCAGCAGTTTATTAGCCAAAGGGGGGGACTATGGCTACACCTTC.

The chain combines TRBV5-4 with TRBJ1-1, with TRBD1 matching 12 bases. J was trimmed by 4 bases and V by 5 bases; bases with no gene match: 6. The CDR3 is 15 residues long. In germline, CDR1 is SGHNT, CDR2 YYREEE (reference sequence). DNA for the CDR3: TGTGCCAGCAGGGGACAGGGGGCTGAGGGCACTGAAGCTTTCTTT. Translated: CASRGQGAEGTEAFF. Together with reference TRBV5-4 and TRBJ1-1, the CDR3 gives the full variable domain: ETGVTQSPTHLIKTRGQQVTLRCSSQSGHNTVSWYQQALGQGPQFIFQYYREEENGRGNFPPRFSGLQFPNYSSELNVNALELDDSALYLCASRGQGAEGTEAFFGQGTRLTVV.

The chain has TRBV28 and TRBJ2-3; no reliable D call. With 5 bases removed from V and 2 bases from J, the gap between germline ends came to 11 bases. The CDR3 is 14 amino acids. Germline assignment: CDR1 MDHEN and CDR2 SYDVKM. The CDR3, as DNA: TGTGCCAGCAGTCCTCTGGAGAACACAGATACGCAGTATTTT. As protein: CASSPLENTDTQYF.

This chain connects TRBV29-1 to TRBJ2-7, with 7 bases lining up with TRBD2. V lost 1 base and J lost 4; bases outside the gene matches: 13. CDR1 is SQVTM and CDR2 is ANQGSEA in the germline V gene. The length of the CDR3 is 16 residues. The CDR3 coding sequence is TGCAGCGTTGAAGTTAGCGGGCCTTTAACCTCGTACGAGCAGTACTTC. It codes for CSVEVSGPLTSYEQYF.

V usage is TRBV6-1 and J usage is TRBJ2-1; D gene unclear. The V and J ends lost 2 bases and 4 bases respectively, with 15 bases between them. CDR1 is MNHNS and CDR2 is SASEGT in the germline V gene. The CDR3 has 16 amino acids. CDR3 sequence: CASSEYKSVRYNEQFF. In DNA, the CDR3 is TGTGCCAGCAGTGAATACAAATCCGTGAGGTACAATGAGCAGTTCTTC.

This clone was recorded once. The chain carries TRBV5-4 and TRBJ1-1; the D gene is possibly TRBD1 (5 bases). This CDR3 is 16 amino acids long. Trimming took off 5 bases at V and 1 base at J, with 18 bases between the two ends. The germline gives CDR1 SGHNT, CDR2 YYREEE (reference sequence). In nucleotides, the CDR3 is TGTGCCAGCAGACCTGCTGGAGGGGTAGCGAACACTGAAGCTTTCTTT. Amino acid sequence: CASRPAGGVANTEAFF. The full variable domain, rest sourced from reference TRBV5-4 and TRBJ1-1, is ETGVTQSPTHLIKTRGQQVTLRCSSQSGHNTVSWYQQALGQGPQFIFQYYREEENGRGNFPPRFSGLQFPNYSSELNVNALELDDSALYLCASRPAGGVANTEAFFGQGTRLTVV.

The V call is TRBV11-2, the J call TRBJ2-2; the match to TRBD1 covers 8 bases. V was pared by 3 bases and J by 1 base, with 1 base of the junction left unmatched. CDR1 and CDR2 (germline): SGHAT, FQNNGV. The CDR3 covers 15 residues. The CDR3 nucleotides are TGTGCCAGCAGCTTCGGACAGGGGAACACCGGGGAGCTGTTTTTT. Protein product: CASSFGQGNTGELFF. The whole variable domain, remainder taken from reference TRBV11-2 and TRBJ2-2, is EAGVAQSPRYKIIEKRQSVAFWCNPISGHATLYWYQQILGQGPKLLIQFQNNGVVDDSQLPKDRFSAERLKGVDSTLKIQPAKLEDSAVYLCASSFGQGNTGELFFGEGSRLTVL.

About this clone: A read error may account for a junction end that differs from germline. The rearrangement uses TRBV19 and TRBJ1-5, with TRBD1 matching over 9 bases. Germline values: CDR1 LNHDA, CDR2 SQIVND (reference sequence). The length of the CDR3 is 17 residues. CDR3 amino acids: CASSIGSGQGSIQPQHF. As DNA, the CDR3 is TGTGCCAGTAGTATAGGTTCTGGACAGGGGAGCATTCAGCCCCAGCATTTT. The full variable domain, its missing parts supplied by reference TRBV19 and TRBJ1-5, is DGGITQSPKYLFRKEGQNVTLSCEQNLNHDAMYWYRQDPGQGLRLIYYSQIVNDFQKGDIAEGYSVSREKKESFPLTVTSAQKNPTAFYLCASSIGSGQGSIQPQHFGDGTRLSIL.

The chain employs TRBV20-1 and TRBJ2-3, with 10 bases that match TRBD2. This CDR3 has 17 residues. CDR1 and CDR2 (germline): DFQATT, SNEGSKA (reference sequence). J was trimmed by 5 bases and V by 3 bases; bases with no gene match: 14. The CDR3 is CSASAPQSGGAGDTQYF. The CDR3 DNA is TGCAGTGCTAGTGCTCCACAGAGCGGGGGGGCCGGAGATACGCAGTATTTT.

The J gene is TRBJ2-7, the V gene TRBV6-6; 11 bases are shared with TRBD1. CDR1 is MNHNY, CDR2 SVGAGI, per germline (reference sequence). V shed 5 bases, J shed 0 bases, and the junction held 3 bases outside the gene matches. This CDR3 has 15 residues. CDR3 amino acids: CASSGGQGGSYEQYV. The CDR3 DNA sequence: TGTGCCAGCAGTGGGGGACAGGGGGGCTCCTACGAGCAGTACGTC.

CDR3 DNA: TGTGCCAGCAGCCAGACTTACCAAGAGACCCAGTACTTC. Its translation is CASSQTYQETQYF. The chain links TRBV3-1 (or the pseudogene TRBV3-2) to TRBJ2-5; D remains ambiguous. CDR1 and CDR2 (germline): LGHDT, YNNKEL (reference sequence). The V end lost 3 bases, the J end lost 0 bases, and 5 bases lay between the germline ends. The CDR3 loop spans 13 amino acids.

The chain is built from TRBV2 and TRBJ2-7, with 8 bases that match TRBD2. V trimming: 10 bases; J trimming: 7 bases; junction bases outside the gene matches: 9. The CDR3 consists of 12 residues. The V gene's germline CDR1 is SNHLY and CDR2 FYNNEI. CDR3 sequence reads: CAKKDGRGEQYF. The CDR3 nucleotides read TGTGCCAAAAAGGACGGGAGGGGGGAGCAGTACTTC.

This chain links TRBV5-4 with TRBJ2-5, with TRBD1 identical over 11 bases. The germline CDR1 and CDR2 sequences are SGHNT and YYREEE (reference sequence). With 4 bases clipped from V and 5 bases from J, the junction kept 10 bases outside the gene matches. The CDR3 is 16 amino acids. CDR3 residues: CASSPPWDRGGETQYF. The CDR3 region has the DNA TGTGCCAGCAGCCCTCCTTGGGACAGGGGGGGGGAGACCCAGTACTTC.

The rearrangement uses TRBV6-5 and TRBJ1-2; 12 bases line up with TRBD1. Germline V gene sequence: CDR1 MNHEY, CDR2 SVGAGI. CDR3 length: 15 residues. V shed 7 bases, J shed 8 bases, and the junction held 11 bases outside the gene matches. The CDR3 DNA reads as TGTGCCAGCAATATCCGGGACAGGGGGCACAGGGGCTACACCTTC. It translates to CASNIRDRGHRGYTF.

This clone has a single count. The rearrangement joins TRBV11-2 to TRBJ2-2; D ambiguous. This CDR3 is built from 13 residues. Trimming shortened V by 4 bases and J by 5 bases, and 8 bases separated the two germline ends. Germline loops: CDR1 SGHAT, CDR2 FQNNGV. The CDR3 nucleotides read TGTGCCAGCAGCTCCCCCCAAACCGGGGAGCTGTTTTTT. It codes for CASSSPQTGELFF.

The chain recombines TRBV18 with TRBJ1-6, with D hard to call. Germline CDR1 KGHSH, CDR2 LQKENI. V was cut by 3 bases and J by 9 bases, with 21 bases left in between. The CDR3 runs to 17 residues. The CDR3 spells CASSPEIRARLSSPLHF. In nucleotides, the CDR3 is TGTGCCAGCTCACCGGAGATCCGTGCACGGTTGTCTTCACCCCTCCACTTT.

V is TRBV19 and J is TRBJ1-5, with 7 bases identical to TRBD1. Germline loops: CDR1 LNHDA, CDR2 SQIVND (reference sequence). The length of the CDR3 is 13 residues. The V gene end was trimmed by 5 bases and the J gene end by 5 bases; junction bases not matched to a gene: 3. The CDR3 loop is CASSPQGDQPQHF. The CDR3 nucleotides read TGTGCCAGTAGTCCTCAGGGGGATCAGCCCCAGCATTTT.

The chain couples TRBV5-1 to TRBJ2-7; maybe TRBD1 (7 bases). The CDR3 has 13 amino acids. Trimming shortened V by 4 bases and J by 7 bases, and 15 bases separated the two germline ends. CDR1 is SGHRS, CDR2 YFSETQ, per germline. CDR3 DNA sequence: TGCGCCAGCAGCCCGGAGGGGGCCAGGGAGCAGTACTTC. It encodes CASSPEGAREQYF.

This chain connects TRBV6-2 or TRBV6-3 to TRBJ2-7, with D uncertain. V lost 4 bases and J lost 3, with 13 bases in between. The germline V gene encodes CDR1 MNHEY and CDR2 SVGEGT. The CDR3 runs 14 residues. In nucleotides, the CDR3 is TGTGCCAGCAGTTCGGTTCCCCCTTTCTACGAGCAGTACTTC. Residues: CASSSVPPFYEQYF.

CDR3 sequence reads: CASKGGSSYNEQFF. In DNA, the CDR3 is TGTGCCAGTAAGGGGGGGTCCTCCTACAATGAGCAGTTCTTC. The chain carries TRBV11-1 and TRBJ2-1; D is possibly TRBD2 (7 bases). Germline CDR1 SGHAT, CDR2 FQDESV (reference sequence). The CDR3 runs 14 residues. V was trimmed by 9 bases and J by 0 bases, leaving 12 bases between them.

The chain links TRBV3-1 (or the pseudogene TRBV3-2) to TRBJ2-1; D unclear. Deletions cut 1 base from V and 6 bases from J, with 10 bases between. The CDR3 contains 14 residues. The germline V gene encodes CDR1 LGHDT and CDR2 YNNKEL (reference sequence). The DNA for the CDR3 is TGTGCCAGCAGCCAAGTGGGCAGCCTCAATGAGCAGTTCTTC. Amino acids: CASSQVGSLNEQFF.

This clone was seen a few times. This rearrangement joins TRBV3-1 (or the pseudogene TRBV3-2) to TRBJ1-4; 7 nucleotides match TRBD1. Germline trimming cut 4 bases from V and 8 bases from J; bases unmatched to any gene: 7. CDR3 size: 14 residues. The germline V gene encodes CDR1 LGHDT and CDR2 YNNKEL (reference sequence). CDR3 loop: CASSPRGGWEKLFF. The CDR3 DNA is TGTGCCAGCAGCCCCCGAGGGGGCTGGGAAAAACTGTTTTTT.

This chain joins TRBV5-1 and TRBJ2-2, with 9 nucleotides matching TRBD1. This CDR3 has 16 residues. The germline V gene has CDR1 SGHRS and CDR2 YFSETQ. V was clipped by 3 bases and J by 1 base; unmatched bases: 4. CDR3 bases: TGCGCCAGCAGCTCCCGGGACAGGGTGAACACCGGGGAGCTGTTTTTT. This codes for CASSSRDRVNTGELFF.

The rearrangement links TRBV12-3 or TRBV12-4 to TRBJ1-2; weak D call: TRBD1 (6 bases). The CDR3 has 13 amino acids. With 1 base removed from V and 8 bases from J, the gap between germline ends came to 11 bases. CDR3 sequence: CASSLVRGGGYTF. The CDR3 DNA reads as TGTGCCAGCAGTTTAGTCAGGGGAGGGGGCTACACCTTC.